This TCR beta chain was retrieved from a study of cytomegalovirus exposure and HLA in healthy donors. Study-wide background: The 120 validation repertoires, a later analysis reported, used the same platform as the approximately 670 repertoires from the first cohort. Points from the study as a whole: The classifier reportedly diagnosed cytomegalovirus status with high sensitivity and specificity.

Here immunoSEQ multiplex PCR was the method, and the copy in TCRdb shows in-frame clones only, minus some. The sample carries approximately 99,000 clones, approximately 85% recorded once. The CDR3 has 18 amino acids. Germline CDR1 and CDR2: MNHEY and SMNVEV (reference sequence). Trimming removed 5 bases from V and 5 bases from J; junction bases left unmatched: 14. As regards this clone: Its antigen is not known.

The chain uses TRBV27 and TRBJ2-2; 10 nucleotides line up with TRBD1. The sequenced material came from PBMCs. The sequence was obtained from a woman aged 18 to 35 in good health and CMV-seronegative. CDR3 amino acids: CASSLTLSGTGVTGELFF. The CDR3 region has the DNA TGTGCCAGCAGTCTCACTCTTTCCGGGACAGGGGTTACCGGGGAGCTGTTTTTT.